This T cell receptor (beta chain) was retrieved from a study of T cell responses to AZD1222 COVID-19 vaccine. To note about this clone: Its antigen is as yet unknown.

The study, taken as a whole, reports: Most donors were white British, females outnumbered males, and clonal diversity was possibly underestimated.

This CDR3 region has 15 residues. The germline gives CDR1 LGHNA, CDR2 YNFKEQ. The ends lost 5 bases at V and 7 bases at J; junction bases unmatched: 8. Data came from immunoSEQ multiplex PCR; TCRdb stores just in-frame clones and leaves some out. Of about 77,000 clones listed, roughly 90% are singletons. The chain employs TRBV4-2 and TRBJ1-6, with 7 bases lining up with TRBD1. The TCR originated in an adult who received the AZD1222 COVID-19 vaccine. Sequenced here: peripheral blood, sampled 28 days after the second AZD1222 dose. CDR3 loop: CASSGDRAPNSPLHF. The CDR3 nucleotides read TGTGCCAGCAGCGGAGACAGGGCGCCAAATTCACCCCTCCACTTT.